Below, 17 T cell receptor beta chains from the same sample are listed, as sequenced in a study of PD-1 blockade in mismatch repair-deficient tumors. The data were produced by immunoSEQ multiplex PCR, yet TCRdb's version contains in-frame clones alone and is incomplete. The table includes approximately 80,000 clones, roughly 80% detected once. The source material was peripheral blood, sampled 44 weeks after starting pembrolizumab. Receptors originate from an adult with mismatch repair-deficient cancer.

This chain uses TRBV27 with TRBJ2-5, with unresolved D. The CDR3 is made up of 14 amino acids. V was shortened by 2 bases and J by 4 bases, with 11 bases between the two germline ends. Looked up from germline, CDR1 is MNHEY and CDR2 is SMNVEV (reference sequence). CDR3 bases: TGTGCCAGCAGTTTAGTAGGGTATGGAGAGACCCAGTACTTC. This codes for CASSLVGYGETQYF.

CDR3 residues: CASSKLAGESEQFF. The CDR3 DNA reads TGTGCCAGCAGCAAACTAGCGGGAGAATCTGAGCAGTTCTTC. J is TRBJ2-1 and V is TRBV27; 11 nucleotides match TRBD2. Per the germline V gene, CDR1 is MNHEY and CDR2 is SMNVEV (reference sequence). V trimming: 6 bases; J trimming: 9 bases; junction bases outside the gene matches: 7. There are 14 residues in the CDR3.

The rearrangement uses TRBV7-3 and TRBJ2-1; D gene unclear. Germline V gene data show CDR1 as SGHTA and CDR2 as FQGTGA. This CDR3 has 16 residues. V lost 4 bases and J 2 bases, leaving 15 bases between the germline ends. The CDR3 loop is CASSSGPLAPYNEQFF. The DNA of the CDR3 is TGTGCCAGCAGCTCAGGACCCTTAGCTCCCTACAATGAGCAGTTCTTC.

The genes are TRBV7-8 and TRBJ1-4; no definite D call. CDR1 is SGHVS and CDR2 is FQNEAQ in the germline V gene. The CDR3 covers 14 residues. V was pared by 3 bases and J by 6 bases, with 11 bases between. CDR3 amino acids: CASSFGTDYEKLFF. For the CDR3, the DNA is TGTGCCAGCAGCTTCGGTACAGACTATGAAAAACTGTTTTTT.

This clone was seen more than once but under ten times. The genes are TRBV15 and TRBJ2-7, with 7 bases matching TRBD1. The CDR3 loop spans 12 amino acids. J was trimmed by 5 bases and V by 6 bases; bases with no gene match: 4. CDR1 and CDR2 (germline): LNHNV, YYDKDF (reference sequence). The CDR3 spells CATSPRGHEQYF. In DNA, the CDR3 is TGTGCCACCAGTCCGAGGGGGCACGAGCAGTACTTC.

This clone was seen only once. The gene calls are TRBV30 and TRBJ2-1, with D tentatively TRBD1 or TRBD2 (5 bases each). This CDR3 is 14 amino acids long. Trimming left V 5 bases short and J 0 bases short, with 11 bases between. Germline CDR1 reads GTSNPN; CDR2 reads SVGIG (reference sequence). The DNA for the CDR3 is TGTGCCTGGGACCATGGGGGCTCCTACAATGAGCAGTTCTTC. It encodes CAWDHGGSYNEQFF.

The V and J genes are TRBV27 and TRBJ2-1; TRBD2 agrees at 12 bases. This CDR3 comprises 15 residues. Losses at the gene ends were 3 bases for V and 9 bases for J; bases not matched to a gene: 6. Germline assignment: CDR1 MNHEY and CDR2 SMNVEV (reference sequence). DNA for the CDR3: TGTGCCAGCAGTTTCGGGACTAGCGGGCCCGGTGAGCAGTTCTTC. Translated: CASSFGTSGPGEQFF.

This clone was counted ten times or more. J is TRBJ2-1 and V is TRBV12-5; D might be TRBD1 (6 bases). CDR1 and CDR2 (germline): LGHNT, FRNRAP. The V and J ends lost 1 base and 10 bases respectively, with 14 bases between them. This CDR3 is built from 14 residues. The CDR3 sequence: CASGLGDRQGEQFF. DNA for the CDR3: TGTGCTAGTGGTTTGGGCGACAGGCAGGGGGAGCAGTTCTTC.

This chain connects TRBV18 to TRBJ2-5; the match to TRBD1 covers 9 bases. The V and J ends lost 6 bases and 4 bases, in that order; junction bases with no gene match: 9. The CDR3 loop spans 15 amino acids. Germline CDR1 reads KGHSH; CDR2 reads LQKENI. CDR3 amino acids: CASSLDQTGGETQYF. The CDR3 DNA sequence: TGTGCCAGCTCCCTAGACCAGACAGGGGGAGAGACCCAGTACTTC.

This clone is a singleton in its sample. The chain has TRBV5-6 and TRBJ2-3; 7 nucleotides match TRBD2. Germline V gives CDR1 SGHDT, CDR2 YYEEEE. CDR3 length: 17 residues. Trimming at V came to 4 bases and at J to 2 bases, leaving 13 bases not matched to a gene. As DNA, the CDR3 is TGTGCCAGCAGCCCTGGGCCGGGAGGCCATTTCACAGATACGCAGTATTTT. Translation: CASSPGPGGHFTDTQYF.

The CDR3 coding sequence is TGTGCCAGCAGCTTAAAACAGGGCAGTGAGCAGTTCTTC. It codes for CASSLKQGSEQFF. J is TRBJ2-1 and V is TRBV13, with a possible D match to TRBD1 (6 bases). The V end lost 2 bases, the J end lost 9 bases, and 11 bases lay between the germline ends. This CDR3 has 13 residues. Germline V CDR1 and CDR2: PRHDT, FYEKMQ (reference sequence).

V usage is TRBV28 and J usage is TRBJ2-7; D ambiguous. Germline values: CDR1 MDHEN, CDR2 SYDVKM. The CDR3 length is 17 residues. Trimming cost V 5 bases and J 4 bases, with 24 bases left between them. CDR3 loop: CASSPTRPRSFNYEQYF. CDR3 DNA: TGTGCCAGCAGTCCTACCCGCCCCAGGTCCTTTAATTACGAGCAGTACTTC.

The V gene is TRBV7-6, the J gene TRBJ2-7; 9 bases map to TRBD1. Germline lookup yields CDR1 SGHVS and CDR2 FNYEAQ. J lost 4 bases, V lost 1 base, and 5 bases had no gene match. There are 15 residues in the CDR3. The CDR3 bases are TGTGCCAGCAGCTTAGGGACAGGGGCTTCATACGAGCAGTACTTC. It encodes CASSLGTGASYEQYF. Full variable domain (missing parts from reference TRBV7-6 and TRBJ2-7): GAGVSQSPRYKVTKRGQDVALRCDPISGHVSLYWYRQALGQGPEFLTYFNYEAQQDKSGLPNDRFSAERPEGSISTLTIQRTEQRDSAMYRCASSLGTGASYEQYFGPGTRLTVT.

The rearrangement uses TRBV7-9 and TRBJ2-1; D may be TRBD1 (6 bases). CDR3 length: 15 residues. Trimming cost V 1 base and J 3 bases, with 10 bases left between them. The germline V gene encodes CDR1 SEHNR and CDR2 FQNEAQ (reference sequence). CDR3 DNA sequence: TGTGCCAGCAGCTTAGTAAGGGGGAACTACAATGAGCAGTTCTTC. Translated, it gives CASSLVRGNYNEQFF.

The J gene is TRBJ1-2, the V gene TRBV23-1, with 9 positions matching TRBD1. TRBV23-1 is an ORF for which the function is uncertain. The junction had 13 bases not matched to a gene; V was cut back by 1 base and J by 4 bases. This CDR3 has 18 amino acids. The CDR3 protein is CASSQCTDRGPGVYGYTF. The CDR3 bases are TGCGCCAGCAGTCAATGTACGGACAGGGGCCCAGGGGTCTATGGCTACACCTTC.

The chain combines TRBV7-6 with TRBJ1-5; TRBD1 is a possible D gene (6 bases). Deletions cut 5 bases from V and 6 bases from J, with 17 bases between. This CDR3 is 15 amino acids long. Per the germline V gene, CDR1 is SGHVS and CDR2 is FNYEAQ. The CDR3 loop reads CASSTYRDVSQPQHF. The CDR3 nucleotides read TGTGCCAGCAGCACCTACAGGGATGTGAGTCAGCCCCAGCATTTT.

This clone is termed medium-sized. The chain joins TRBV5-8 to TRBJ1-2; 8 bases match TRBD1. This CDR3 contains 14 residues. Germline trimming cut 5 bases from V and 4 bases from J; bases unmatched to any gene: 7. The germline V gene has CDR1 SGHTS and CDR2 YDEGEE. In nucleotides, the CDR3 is TGTGCCAGCAGTTTTCAGGGGGCCTTCTATGGCTACACCTTC. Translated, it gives CASSFQGAFYGYTF.